Listed here is a single TCR beta chain. Clones were sequenced by immunoSEQ multiplex PCR, and TCRdb holds only the in-frame ones, with some missing. The data contain 100,000 or so clones, roughly 96% of them singletons. V was shortened by 6 bases and J by 5 bases, with 16 bases between the two germline ends. CDR1 is GTSNPN, CDR2 SVGIG, per germline (reference sequence). The CDR3 has 13 amino acids. This sample is part of a study of technical replicates of blood from a handful of donors. The V and J genes are TRBV30 and TRBJ2-5, with D perhaps matching TRBD2 (5 bases). This TCR derives from a human donor in good health. The sample comprised T cells isolated from PBMCs. The CDR3 nucleotides read TGTGCCTGCTGGGGTGCGGAGCGGGAGACCCAGTACTTC. Translating gives CACWGAERETQYF.